This T cell receptor beta chain was observed in a study of blood T cell repertoires in COVID-19. Source study methods: The authors estimated nucleated cell counts from reference gene primer amplification. The repertoire was sequenced with immunoSEQ multiplex PCR; TCRdb's copy has only in-frame clones and lacks some. V, J and clone size derive from that table, while D and trimming were established from the DNA sequence. The top ten clones hold around 0.63% of a sample with some 140,000 clones, around 85% of them seen once. Specimen: peripheral blood. The TCR originated in a man aged 55-75 years with COVID-19, enrolled during active disease.

CDR3 sequence (DNA): TGTGCCAGTAGTGACAGGTTCGCGAACACCGGGGAGCTGTTTTTT. Residues: CASSDRFANTGELFF. V is TRBV19 and J is TRBJ2-2, with TRBD1 as a possible D gene (6 bases). Trimming pared 5 bases from V and 0 bases from J, leaving 10 bases between. CDR3 size: 15 residues. CDR1 and CDR2 from the germline V gene are LNHDA and SQIVND (reference sequence).